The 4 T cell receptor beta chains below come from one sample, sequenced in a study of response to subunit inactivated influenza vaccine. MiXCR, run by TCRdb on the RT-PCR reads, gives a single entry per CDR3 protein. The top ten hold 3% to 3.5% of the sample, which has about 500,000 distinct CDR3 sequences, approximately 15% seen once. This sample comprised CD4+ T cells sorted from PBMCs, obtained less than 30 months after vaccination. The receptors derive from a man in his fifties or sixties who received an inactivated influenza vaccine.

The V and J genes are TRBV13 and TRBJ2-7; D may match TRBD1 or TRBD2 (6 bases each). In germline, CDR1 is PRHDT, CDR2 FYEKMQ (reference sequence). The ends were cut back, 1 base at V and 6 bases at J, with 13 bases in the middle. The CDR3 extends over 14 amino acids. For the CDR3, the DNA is TGTGCCAGCAGCTTAGAGGGGGGAGCAGGCGAGCAGTACTTC. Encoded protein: CASSLEGGAGEQYF.

The CDR3 here is CASSLGHGRQAKETQYF. DNA for the CDR3: TGCGCCAGCAGCTTGGGGCACGGGAGGCAGGCAAAAGAGACCCAGTACTTC. The rearrangement links TRBV5-1 to TRBJ2-5, with 7 nucleotides matching TRBD2. The CDR3 spans 17 residues. Losses at the gene ends were 0 bases for V and 3 bases for J; bases not matched to a gene: 11. CDR1 is SGHRS, CDR2 YFSETQ, per germline.

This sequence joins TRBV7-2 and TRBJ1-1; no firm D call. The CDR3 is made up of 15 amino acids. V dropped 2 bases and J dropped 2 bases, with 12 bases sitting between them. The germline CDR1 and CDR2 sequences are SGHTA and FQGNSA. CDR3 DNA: TGTGCCAGCAGCTTAAACTGGTTGAGCAACACTGAAGCTTTCTTT. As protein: CASSLNWLSNTEAFF.

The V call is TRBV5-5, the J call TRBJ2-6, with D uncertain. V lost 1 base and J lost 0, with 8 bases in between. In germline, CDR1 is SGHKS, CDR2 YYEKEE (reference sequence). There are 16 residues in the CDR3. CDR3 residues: CASSLRGISGANVLTF. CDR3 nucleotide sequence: TGTGCCAGCAGCTTGCGTGGGATCTCTGGGGCCAACGTCCTGACTTTC.